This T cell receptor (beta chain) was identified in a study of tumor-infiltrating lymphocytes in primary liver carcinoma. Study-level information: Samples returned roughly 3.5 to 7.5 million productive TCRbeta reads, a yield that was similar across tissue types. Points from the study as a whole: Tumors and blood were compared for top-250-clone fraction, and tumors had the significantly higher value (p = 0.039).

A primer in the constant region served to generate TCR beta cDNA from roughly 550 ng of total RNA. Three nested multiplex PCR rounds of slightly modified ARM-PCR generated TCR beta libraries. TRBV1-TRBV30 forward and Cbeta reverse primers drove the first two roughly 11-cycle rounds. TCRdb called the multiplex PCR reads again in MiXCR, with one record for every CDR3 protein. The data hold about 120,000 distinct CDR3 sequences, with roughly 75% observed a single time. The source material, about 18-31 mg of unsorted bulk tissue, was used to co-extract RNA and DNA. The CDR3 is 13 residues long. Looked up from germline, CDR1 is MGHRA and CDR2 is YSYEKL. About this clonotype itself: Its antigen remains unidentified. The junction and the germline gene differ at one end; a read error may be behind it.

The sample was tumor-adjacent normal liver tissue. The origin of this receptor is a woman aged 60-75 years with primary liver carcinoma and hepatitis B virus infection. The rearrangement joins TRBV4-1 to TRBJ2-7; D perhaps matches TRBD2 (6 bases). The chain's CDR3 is CSSSQLREVEQYF. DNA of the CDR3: TGCTCCAGCAGCCAGCTCAGGGAGGTCGAGCAGTACTTC.